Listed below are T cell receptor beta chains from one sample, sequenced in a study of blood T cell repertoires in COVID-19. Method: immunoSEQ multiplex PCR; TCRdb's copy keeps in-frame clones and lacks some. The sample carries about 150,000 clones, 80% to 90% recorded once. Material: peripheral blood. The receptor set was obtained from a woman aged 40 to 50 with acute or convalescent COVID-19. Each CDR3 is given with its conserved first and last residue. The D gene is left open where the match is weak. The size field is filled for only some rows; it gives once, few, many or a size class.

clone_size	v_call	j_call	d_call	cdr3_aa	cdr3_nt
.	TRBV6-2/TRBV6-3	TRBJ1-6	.	CASSHPGQGPLHF	TGTGCCAGCAGTCACCCGGGACAAGGACCCCTCCACTTT
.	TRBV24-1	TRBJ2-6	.	CATSDPRKQPGVGANVLTF	TGTGCCACCAGTGATCCCAGGAAGCAACCGGGGGTCGGGGCCAACGTCCTGACTTTC
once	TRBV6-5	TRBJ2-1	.	CASRHTKNEQFF	TGTGCCAGCAGACATACTAAGAATGAGCAGTTCTTC
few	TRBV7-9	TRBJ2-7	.	CASSLTTTSSYEQYF	TGTGCCAGCAGTCTCACTACAACTTCGTCCTACGAGCAGTACTTC
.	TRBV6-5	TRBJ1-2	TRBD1	CASRTGTGGDGYTF	TGTGCCAGCAGAACCGGGACAGGGGGCGATGGCTACACCTTC
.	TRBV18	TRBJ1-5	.	CASSPAGSNQPQHF	TGTGCCAGCTCACCGGCAGGTAGCAATCAGCCCCAGCATTTT
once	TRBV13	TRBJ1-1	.	CASLNRDTEAFF	TGTGCCAGCCTCAACAGGGACACTGAAGCTTTCTTT
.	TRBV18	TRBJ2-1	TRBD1	CASSPPTGANEQFF	TGTGCCAGCTCACCACCGACAGGGGCGAATGAGCAGTTCTTC
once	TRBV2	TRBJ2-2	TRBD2	CASSEDGRAGELFF	TGTGCCAGCAGTGAAGACGGGAGGGCTGGGGAGCTGTTTTTT
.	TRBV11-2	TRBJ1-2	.	CASSSIHRDTYGYTF	TGTGCCAGCAGCTCAATCCACAGGGATACCTATGGCTACACCTTC
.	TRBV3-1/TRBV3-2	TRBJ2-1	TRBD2	CASSQAQGLNIAGAYNEQFF	TGTGCCAGCAGCCAAGCACAGGGCCTCAACATAGCGGGAGCCTACAATGAGCAGTTCTTC
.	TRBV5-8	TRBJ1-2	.	CASSSPKLRQLYGYTF	TGTGCCAGCAGCTCGCCGAAACTAAGACAGTTATATGGCTACACCTTC
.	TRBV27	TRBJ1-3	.	CASSSGWGGSGNTIYF	TGTGCCAGCAGTTCCGGGTGGGGAGGATCTGGAAACACCATATATTTT
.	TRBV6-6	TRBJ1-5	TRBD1	CASSSQGALVNQPQHF	TGTGCCAGCAGTTCACAGGGGGCGCTTGTCAATCAGCCCCAGCATTTT
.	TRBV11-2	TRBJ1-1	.	CASSLIFGSNTEAFF	TGTGCCAGCAGCTTAATTTTTGGGAGCAACACTGAAGCTTTCTTT
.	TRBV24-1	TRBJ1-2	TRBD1	CATSDTSQGADGYTF	TGTGCCACCAGTGATACTTCACAGGGGGCGGATGGCTACACCTTC
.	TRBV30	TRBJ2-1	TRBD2	CAWSEEAGGYNEQFF	TGTGCCTGGAGTGAAGAAGCGGGAGGCTACAATGAGCAGTTCTTC
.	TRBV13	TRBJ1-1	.	CASSVLWSRTNTEAFF	TGTGCCAGCAGCGTACTATGGAGTCGAACAAACACTGAAGCTTTCTTT
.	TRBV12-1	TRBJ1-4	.	CASSPRDRVQKLFF	TGTGCCAGCAGCCCGAGGGACAGGGTGCAAAAACTGTTTTTT
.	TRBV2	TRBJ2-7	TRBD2	CASRSSGSPYEQYF	TGTGCCAGCAGATCTAGCGGGAGTCCGTACGAGCAGTACTTC
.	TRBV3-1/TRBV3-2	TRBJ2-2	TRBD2	CASSDRGRGPTGELFF	TGTGCCAGCAGCGACCGGGGGAGGGGACCCACCGGGGAGCTGTTTTTT
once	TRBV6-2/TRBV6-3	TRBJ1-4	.	CASSYSNRGEKLFF	TGTGCCAGCAGTTACTCCAATCGGGGTGAAAAACTGTTTTTT
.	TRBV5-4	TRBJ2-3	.	CASEDSNTDTQYF	TGTGCCAGCGAGGACAGCAACACAGATACGCAGTATTTT
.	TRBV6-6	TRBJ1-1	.	CASSYYTGSEAFF	TGTGCCAGCAGTTACTATACAGGGAGTGAAGCTTTCTTT
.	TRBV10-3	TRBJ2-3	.	CAISDPGRGGVTDTQYF	TGTGCCATCAGTGATCCCGGTCGTGGCGGAGTCACAGATACGCAGTATTTT
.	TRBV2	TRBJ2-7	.	CASSVELGRTYEQYF	TGTGCCAGCAGTGTCGAATTGGGCAGGACCTACGAGCAGTACTTC
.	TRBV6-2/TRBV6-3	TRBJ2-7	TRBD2	CASSYTAGKFSYEQYF	TGTGCCAGCAGTTATACAGCGGGAAAGTTCTCCTACGAGCAGTACTTC
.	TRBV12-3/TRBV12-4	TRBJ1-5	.	CASSFLRNQPQHF	TGTGCCAGCAGTTTCCTACGGAATCAGCCCCAGCATTTT
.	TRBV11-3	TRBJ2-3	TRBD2	CASSSGLLADSYTDTQYF	TGTGCCAGCAGCTCAGGACTACTAGCGGACTCGTACACAGATACGCAGTATTTT
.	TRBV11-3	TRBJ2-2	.	CASSRPGVGTGELFF	TGTGCCAGCAGCCGACCCGGGGTGGGGACCGGGGAGCTGTTTTTT
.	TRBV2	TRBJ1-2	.	CASSENRLDYGYTF	TGTGCCAGCAGTGAAAACAGGTTGGACTATGGCTACACCTTC
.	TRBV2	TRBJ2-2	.	CASTPQGSGELFF	TGTGCCAGCACGCCCCAGGGGTCCGGGGAGCTGTTTTTT
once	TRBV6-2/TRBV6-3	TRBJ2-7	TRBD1	CASSYQAGQVYEQYF	TGTGCCAGCAGTTACCAAGCTGGACAGGTCTACGAGCAGTACTTC
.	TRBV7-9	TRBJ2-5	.	CASSLGQYSQETQYF	TGTGCCAGCAGCCTAGGACAGTACTCCCAAGAGACCCAGTACTTC
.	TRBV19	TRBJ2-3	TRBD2	CASGTSGRTDTQYF	TGTGCCAGCGGGACTAGCGGCCGCACAGATACGCAGTATTTT
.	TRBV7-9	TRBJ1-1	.	CASSLGQNTEAFF	TGTGCCAGCAGCTTAGGACAGAACACTGAAGCTTTCTTT
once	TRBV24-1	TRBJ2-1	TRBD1	CATRQGPNNEQFF	TGTGCCACACGACAGGGGCCTAACAATGAGCAGTTCTTC
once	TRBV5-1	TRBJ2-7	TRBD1	CASSYGTGGPYSYEQYF	TGCGCCAGCAGCTACGGGACAGGGGGCCCCTACTCCTACGAGCAGTACTTC
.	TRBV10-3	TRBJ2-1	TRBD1	CATTGDNEQFF	TGTGCCACGACAGGGGACAATGAGCAGTTCTTC
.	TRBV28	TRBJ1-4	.	CASSPGTTNEKLFF	TGTGCCAGCAGCCCAGGAACAACTAATGAAAAACTGTTTTTT
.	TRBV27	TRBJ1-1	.	CASSFWLGGEAFF	TGTGCCAGCAGTTTTTGGTTGGGGGGTGAAGCTTTCTTT
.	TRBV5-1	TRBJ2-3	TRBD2	CASSLDSSGRVPTDTQYF	TGCGCCAGCAGCTTGGATTCTAGCGGAAGGGTACCCACAGATACGCAGTATTTT
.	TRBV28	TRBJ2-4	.	CASSLLQAKNIQYF	TGTGCCAGCAGTCTACTACAAGCCAAAAACATTCAGTACTTC
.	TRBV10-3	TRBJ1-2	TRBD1	CAISEPGQGLGYTF	TGTGCCATCAGTGAGCCGGGACAGGGACTCGGCTACACCTTC
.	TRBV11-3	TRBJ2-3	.	CASRTRADTQYF	TGTGCCAGCAGAACCCGCGCGGATACGCAGTATTTT
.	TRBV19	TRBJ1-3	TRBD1	CASSTRTGHSGNTIYF	TGTGCCAGTAGTACCCGGACAGGTCACTCTGGAAACACCATATATTTT